This TCR beta chain is from a study of cytomegalovirus exposure and HLA in healthy donors. Study-wide points: Available immune exposure information was restricted to CMV serostatus only.

In regard to this clone: What it binds is unknown.

This PCR relied on a set of 60 Vbeta primers and 13 Jbeta primers. Profiling relied on immunoSEQ multiplex PCR, and the TCRdb table lists in-frame clones only, not all of them. The repertoire holds around 140,000 clones, over 70% seen once, with about 4.4% in the top ten. The CDR3 covers 13 residues. Trimming cost V 10 bases and J 0 bases; bases outside gene matches: 1. Per the germline V gene, CDR1 is MNHNS and CDR2 is SASEGT. What was sequenced was PBMCs. This chain connects TRBV6-1 to TRBJ1-4; TRBD1 matches 8 bases. This receptor was obtained from a man aged 35 to 55 in good health and CMV-seronegative. The CDR3 nucleotides read TGTGCCATACAGGGGGCAACTAATGAAAAACTGTTTTTT. Translated, it gives CAIQGATNEKLFF.